What follows are 9 T cell receptor beta chains derived from one specimen sequenced in a study of T cell responses to AZD1222 COVID-19 vaccine (dated by TCRdb to the early 2020s). Per the publication, the time point label means: baseline before first vaccination. The library was built by means of the immunoSEQ multiplex PCR assay. TCRdb holds this immuneACCESS table with in-frame rearrangements only. Some clones are missing; in checked studies, unresolved V genes explain under half, and the rest has no known cause. In this sample the table shows about 130,000 clones, about nine tenths of which occur a single time. Of the sample, 7.5% to 8% is held by the ten largest clones. The sequencing here drew on peripheral blood, taken on day 0 of AZD1222 vaccination. Receptors were obtained from an adult in good health.

The chain combines TRBV5-1 with TRBJ2-1; possible D gene TRBD1, 6 bases. V lost 7 bases, J lost 8 bases, and 22 bases lay in between. This CDR3 spans 15 amino acids. Germline loops: CDR1 SGHRS, CDR2 YFSETQ. DNA of the CDR3: TGCGCCAGCCGTCTTTCTTGGGGGCGGATGGATGAGCAGTTCTTC. It yields the protein CASRLSWGRMDEQFF.

The chain links TRBV3-1 (or the pseudogene TRBV3-2) to TRBJ1-3, with 7 positions matching TRBD1. The germline V gene encodes CDR1 LGHDT and CDR2 YNNKEL (reference sequence). V was clipped by 3 bases and J by 2 bases; unmatched bases: 4. This CDR3 has 15 residues. In DNA, the CDR3 is TGTGCCAGCAGCCACGGCACAGGGGCTGGAAACACCATATATTTT. It yields the protein CASSHGTGAGNTIYF.

This clone was seen just once. The V call is TRBV14, the J call TRBJ1-1; 8 bases map to TRBD1. The junction had 8 bases not matched to a gene; V was cut back by 3 bases and J by 5 bases. The CDR3 sequence is 15 residues long. Germline V gene sequence: CDR1 SGHDN, CDR2 FVKESK. CDR3 sequence (DNA): TGTGCCAGCAGCCACCGGACAGGGTGGGGTACTGAAGCTTTCTTT. This gives the protein CASSHRTGWGTEAFF.

The chain recombines TRBV11-3 with TRBJ2-1; D is perhaps TRBD1 (6 bases). Germline V gives CDR1 SGHNT, CDR2 YENEEA. This CDR3 is built from 12 residues. V dropped 5 bases and J dropped 5 bases, with 7 bases sitting between them. The CDR3 is CASSRQDNEQFF. The CDR3 coding sequence is TGTGCCAGCAGCCGACAGGACAATGAGCAGTTCTTC.

The chain links TRBV5-4 to TRBJ2-2; 10 bases agree with TRBD2. J gave up 7 bases and V 4 bases, and 10 bases lay outside the gene matches. The length of the CDR3 is 16 residues. CDR1 is SGHNT, CDR2 YYREEE, per germline (reference sequence). The CDR3, as DNA: TGTGCCAGCAGCGCCCGACTAGCGGGTGTCATCGGGGAGCTGTTTTTT. Protein sequence: CASSARLAGVIGELFF.

The chain recombines TRBV5-1 with TRBJ2-5; D could derive from TRBD1 or TRBD2 (5 bases each). This CDR3 is built from 15 residues. The V gene's germline CDR1 is SGHRS and CDR2 YFSETQ. Between the trimmed V and J ends, which lost 0 bases and 6 bases, there was a span of 15 bases. CDR3 nucleotides: TGCGCCAGCAGCTTGGATGCGGGTCTGGGACAGACCCAGTACTTC. Translation: CASSLDAGLGQTQYF.

This chain joins TRBV13 and TRBJ1-6; TRBD1 agrees at 11 bases. Germline-derived CDR1 and CDR2 are PRHDT and FYEKMQ (reference sequence). The CDR3 has 19 residues. V lost 2 bases to trimming and J lost 4 bases; unmatched junction nucleotides: 10. The CDR3 DNA reads TGTGCCAGCAGCTTATCGGACAGGGGGCCTAGAGCTTATAATTCACCCCTCCACTTT. Amino acid sequence: CASSLSDRGPRAYNSPLHF.

V is TRBV28 and J is TRBJ1-6, with D possibly TRBD1 on 5 matching bases. This CDR3 has 17 residues. CDR1 and CDR2 (germline): MDHEN, SYDVKM. The germline V and J ends were trimmed by 7 bases and 0 bases, with 16 bases remaining between them. CDR3 amino acids: CASTSGGSSSYNSPLHF. Here the CDR3 DNA reads TGTGCCAGCACCTCTGGGGGATCAAGCTCCTATAATTCACCCCTCCACTTT.

The chain has TRBV5-1 and TRBJ2-3, with 10 positions matching TRBD1. This CDR3 has 15 residues. Germline-derived CDR1 and CDR2 are SGHRS and YFSETQ. V dropped 3 bases and J dropped 3; count of bases not matched to a gene: 4. The CDR3 DNA reads as TGCGCCAGCAGCTCCCGACAGGGGGCGACAGATACGCAGTATTTT. Amino acid sequence: CASSSRQGATDTQYF.